Following are 21 T cell receptor beta chains from one sample sequenced in a study of T cell repertoires in cytomegalovirus infection. Antigen specificity for these receptors is unknown. TCRdb re-analysed the reads in MiXCR, keeping a single row per CDR3 protein. The repertoire consists of 300,000 to 400,000 distinct CDR3 sequences, with 25% to 35% occurring once and the leading ten covering about 20%. The sample consisted of cultured PBMCs, taken from culture after CMV antigen stimulation. Receptors were obtained from a human donor in good health (CMV status not recorded). Some clones in this sample may be carry-over from other donors' samples.

This clonotype was seen ten or more times. This chain connects TRBV4-1 to TRBJ1-1; 8 bases match TRBD1. This CDR3 is 16 amino acids long. Germline loops: CDR1 MGHRA, CDR2 YSYEKL. Germline trimming cut 3 bases from V and 5 bases from J; bases unmatched to any gene: 11. The CDR3 is CASSHSPHRQGTEAFF. The CDR3 nucleotides read TGCGCCAGCAGCCACTCTCCCCACCGACAGGGGACTGAAGCTTTCTTT.

This clonotype has just a few counts. V and J are TRBV12-3 or TRBV12-4 and TRBJ2-1; TRBD2 agrees at 9 bases. This CDR3 has 15 amino acids. The V and J ends lost 7 bases and 7 bases, in that order; junction bases with no gene match: 11. The CDR3 region is CASNLPGLAGNEQFF. CDR3 DNA sequence: TGTGCCAGCAACCTGCCGGGACTAGCTGGGAATGAGCAGTTCTTC.

The chain has TRBV7-8 and TRBJ1-2; D possibly corresponds to TRBD1 (6 bases). This CDR3 has 16 residues. Trimming left V 0 bases short and J 7 bases short, with 18 bases between. Per the germline V gene, CDR1 is SGHVS and CDR2 is FQNEAQ. Written as DNA, the CDR3 is TGTGCCAGCAGCTTAGCCCGTGCAGGGGTAGAGGTTGGCTACACCTTC. Protein: CASSLARAGVEVGYTF.

This clonotype was detected a few times. This chain links TRBV28 with TRBJ1-5, with a tentative D call TRBD1 (5 bases). Trimming left V 7 bases short and J 7 bases short, with 11 bases between. From germline, CDR1 is MDHEN and CDR2 SYDVKM. CDR3 length: 12 residues. The CDR3 nucleotides read TGTGCCAGCAAGGAGGGGTCGCAGCCCCAGCATTTT. It is translated as CASKEGSQPQHF.

The chain carries TRBV4-1 and TRBJ1-2; tentative D call: TRBD1 (6 bases). This CDR3 has 11 amino acids. Per germline, CDR1 MGHRA and CDR2 YSYEKL. V was clipped by 4 bases and J by 11 bases, with 11 bases between them. The CDR3: CASSRNGQYTF. CDR3 DNA: TGCGCCAGCAGCCGAAACGGACAGTACACCTTC.

This chain connects TRBV6-8 to TRBJ2-5, with 8 bases fitting TRBD1. The CDR3 length is 15 residues. V lost 6 bases and J lost 1; bases outside the gene matches: 7. Germline V gene sequence: CDR1 MNHGY, CDR2 SAAAGT. The CDR3 DNA is TGTGCCAGCAGAGGTCTTGACAGGGGCCAAGAGACCCAGTACTTC. Its protein is CASRGLDRGQETQYF.

CDR3 sequence: CSARSTSGTDTQYF. CDR3 coding DNA: TGCAGTGCTCGGTCGACTAGCGGGACAGATACGCAGTATTTT. The chain employs TRBV20-1 and TRBJ2-3; 10 bases fit TRBD2. The CDR3 totals 14 residues. The V and J ends lost 5 bases and 3 bases, in that order; junction bases with no gene match: 5. Germline-derived CDR1 and CDR2 are DFQATT and SNEGSKA (reference sequence).

This chain links TRBV20-1 with TRBJ2-7; D unresolved. CDR3 length: 13 amino acids. Trimming removed 0 bases from V and 2 bases from J, with 8 bases in between. Germline CDR1 and CDR2: DFQATT and SNEGSKA (reference sequence). CDR3 region: CSARDPDTYEQYF. DNA of the CDR3: TGCAGTGCTAGAGATCCAGATACCTACGAGCAGTACTTC.

CDR3 protein: CSARVGAGGLRDQYF. CDR3 DNA: TGCAGTGCTAGAGTAGGAGCGGGGGGCCTCAGGGACCAGTACTTC. The V gene is TRBV20-1, the J gene TRBJ2-5; 9 bases fit TRBD2. The CDR3 is made up of 15 amino acids. Germline CDR1 DFQATT, CDR2 SNEGSKA (reference sequence). V lost 1 base, J lost 10 bases, and 13 bases stayed unmatched.

There are a few counts of this clonotype. The chain employs TRBV10-2 and TRBJ2-7, with 8 nucleotides matching TRBD1. J lost 3 bases, V lost 6 bases, and 10 bases had no gene match. The CDR3 totals 15 residues. Per germline, CDR1 WSHSY and CDR2 SAAADI. The CDR3 loop is CASRNGQGWNYEQYF. Here the CDR3 DNA reads TGCGCCAGCAGGAACGGACAGGGCTGGAACTACGAGCAGTACTTC.

This clonotype turned up a few times. The V gene is TRBV6-6, the J gene TRBJ2-5; D might be TRBD1 (5 bases). Germline-derived CDR1 and CDR2 are MNHNY and SVGAGI (reference sequence). V lost 5 bases, J lost 1 base, and 11 bases lay in between. CDR3 length equals 14 residues. The CDR3 is CASSERQIQETQYF. The CDR3 DNA reads TGTGCCAGCAGTGAGCGACAGATCCAAGAGACCCAGTACTTC.

The chain carries TRBV19 and TRBJ1-5; a weak D match, TRBD1 (5 bases). V lost 3 bases, J lost 6 bases, and 18 bases lay in between. This CDR3 region has 16 residues. Germline lookup yields CDR1 LNHDA and CDR2 SQIVND (reference sequence). CDR3 amino acids: CASSIGPSGSVQPQHF. The CDR3 DNA sequence: TGTGCCAGTAGTATCGGCCCTTCAGGGAGCGTTCAGCCCCAGCATTTT. The full variable domain, in which reference TRBV19 and TRBJ1-5 provide the parts outside the CDR3, is DGGITQSPKYLFRKEGQNVTLSCEQNLNHDAMYWYRQDPGQGLRLIYYSQIVNDFQKGDIAEGYSVSREKKESFPLTVTSAQKNPTAFYLCASSIGPSGSVQPQHFGDGTRLSIL.

V is TRBV5-1 and J is TRBJ2-1; 8 nucleotides match TRBD1. Germline V gene lookup returns CDR1 SGHRS and CDR2 YFSETQ. This CDR3 is 15 amino acids long. The trim removed 5 bases at V and 8 bases at J, leaving 12 bases unmatched. For the CDR3, the DNA is TGCGCCAGCAGGAGAGCAGGACAGGGAATCTATGAGCAGTTCTTC. Its translation is CASRRAGQGIYEQFF.

This clonotype was seen only a few times. This chain links TRBV12-3 or TRBV12-4 with TRBJ2-2; 12 nucleotides match TRBD1. The trim removed 7 bases at V and 3 bases at J, leaving 6 bases unmatched. The CDR3 loop spans 16 amino acids. CDR3 region: CASKWGTGGDTGELFF. Here the CDR3 DNA reads TGTGCCAGCAAATGGGGGACAGGGGGCGACACCGGGGAGCTGTTTTTT.

CDR3 in DNA: TGCAGTGCTACCTACGGACAGGGGATGGTTCAGCCCCAGCATTTT. Protein: CSATYGQGMVQPQHF. This chain uses TRBV20-1 with TRBJ1-5; TRBD1 matches 9 bases. The CDR3 is made up of 15 amino acids. Germline values: CDR1 DFQATT, CDR2 SNEGSKA (reference sequence). V shed 4 bases and J 6 bases; nucleotides not matched to a gene: 10.

The V call is TRBV3-1, the J call TRBJ2-7; 11 bases align to TRBD1. Germline V lookup: CDR1 LGHDT, CDR2 YNNKEL (reference sequence). V dropped 0 bases and J dropped 6; count of bases not matched to a gene: 7. The CDR3 has 16 residues. The CDR3 nucleotides are TGTGCCAGCAGCCAAGATGGACAGGGGGCGCAGGTCGAGCAGTACTTC. Its protein product is CASSQDGQGAQVEQYF.

The chain links TRBV7-3 to TRBJ2-1, with 11 bases identical to TRBD2. The germline gives CDR1 SGHTA, CDR2 FQGTGA. The V and J ends lost 5 bases and 3 bases, in that order; junction bases with no gene match: 3. This CDR3 contains 15 residues. CDR3 sequence: CASSKTSGVYNEQFF. CDR3 bases: TGTGCCAGCAGCAAGACTAGCGGGGTCTACAATGAGCAGTTCTTC.

This clonotype was counted only a few times. The CDR3 loop reads CASSLALLVNEQFF. The CDR3 DNA follows: TGTGCCAGCAGTTTAGCGCTGCTAGTCAATGAGCAGTTCTTC. The V call is TRBV12-3 or TRBV12-4, the J call TRBJ2-1; D gene ambiguous. V lost 0 bases, J lost 6 bases, and 9 bases lay in between. The CDR3 runs 14 residues.

This chain links TRBV12-3 or TRBV12-4 with TRBJ1-5, with TRBD1 matching 9 bases. CDR3 length: 16 amino acids. Unmatched junction bases numbered 5, after V lost 5 bases and J lost 0 bases. The CDR3 DNA is TGTGCCAGCAGTAAGGGACAGGGTGGTAGCAATCAGCCCCAGCATTTT. Translation: CASSKGQGGSNQPQHF.

This clonotype was recorded many times. This chain connects TRBV4-2 to TRBJ2-2; 7 positions agree with TRBD1. Germline CDR1 LGHNA, CDR2 YNFKEQ. Unmatched junction bases numbered 9, after V lost 4 bases and J lost 1 base. The CDR3 runs to 17 residues. The CDR3 bases are TGTGCCAGCAGCCGAAGAACAGGGACAGTGAACACCGGGGAGCTGTTTTTT. It is translated as CASSRRTGTVNTGELFF.

The rearrangement uses TRBV12-3 or TRBV12-4 and TRBJ2-2, with D tentatively TRBD2 (5 bases). This CDR3 spans 15 amino acids. The germline V and J ends were trimmed by 4 bases and 4 bases, with 13 bases remaining between them. The CDR3 region is CASSSLVRPTGELFF. The CDR3 DNA follows: TGTGCCAGCAGTTCACTAGTAAGGCCCACCGGGGAGCTGTTTTTT.